The 9 T cell receptor beta chains in this list originate from one sample, sequenced in a study of neurological immune-mediated disorders. The sample's time point: longitudinal time-point 2. TCRdb reprocessed the 5' RACE reads via MiXCR and lists one record per CDR3 protein. The sample has some 30,000 distinct CDR3 sequences; roughly an eighth are singletons. Sequenced: PBMCs. These receptors were obtained from a middle-aged woman in good health.

This clonotype was detected many times. This chain's CDR3 is CASSAWDRTNYGYTF. The CDR3 nucleotides are TGTGCCAGCAGCGCCTGGGACAGAACTAACTATGGCTACACCTTC. The chain carries TRBV9 and TRBJ1-2; 7 bases agree with TRBD1. This CDR3 spans 15 amino acids. Trimming at V came to 3 bases and at J to 0 bases, leaving 5 bases not matched to a gene. From germline, CDR1 is SGDLS and CDR2 YYNGEE.

This clonotype was recorded many times. The rearrangement links TRBV6-2 or TRBV6-3 to TRBJ2-4, with a tentative D call TRBD2 (6 bases). The CDR3 covers 12 residues. V shed 6 bases and J shed 7 bases, with 10 bases lying between them. Germline V CDR1 and CDR2: MNHEY, SVGEGT. CDR3 loop: CASSDRGNIQYF. The DNA for the CDR3 is TGTGCCAGCAGCGATCGGGGGAACATTCAGTACTTC.

V and J are TRBV5-5 and TRBJ1-2; D possibly corresponds to TRBD1 (6 bases). Deletions cut 4 bases from V and 4 bases from J, with 17 bases between. Per germline, CDR1 SGHKS and CDR2 YYEKEE (reference sequence). The CDR3 is made up of 15 amino acids. In DNA, the CDR3 is TGTGCCAGCAGCCCCGAAGGGTCAGGGGCCTATGGCTACACCTTC. Its translation: CASSPEGSGAYGYTF. Complete variable domain (other parts from reference TRBV5-5 and TRBJ1-2): DAGVTQSPTHLIKTRGQQVTLRCSPISGHKSVSWYQQVLGQGPQFIFQYYEKEERGRGNFPDRFSARQFPNYSSELNVNALLLGDSALYLCASSPEGSGAYGYTFGSGTRLTVV.

As concerns this clonotype: The junction departs from germline at one end; a sequencing error may be responsible. CDR3 sequence (DNA): TGCAGTCCGGGGGGGGGTTCCAATGAGCACTTCTTC. Translated: CSPGGGSNEHFF. The J gene is TRBJ2-1, the V gene TRBV20-1; 8 bases line up with TRBD2. The CDR3 length is 12 residues. Per germline, CDR1 DFQATT and CDR2 SNEGSKA (reference sequence).

The chain combines TRBV18 with TRBJ2-3; TRBD1 matches at 7 bases. The V gene end was trimmed by 2 bases and the J gene end by 4 bases; junction bases not matched to a gene: 3. Germline-derived CDR1 and CDR2 are KGHSH and LQKENI. This CDR3 region has 14 residues. CDR3 bases: TGTGCCAGCTCACCAACAGGGGTTGCAGATACGCAGTATTTT. Its translation is CASSPTGVADTQYF.

This clonotype was seen ten or more times. The gene calls are TRBV7-2 and TRBJ2-4; 8 bases map to TRBD1. The germline V gene encodes CDR1 SGHTA and CDR2 FQGNSA. This CDR3 comprises 14 residues. V was clipped by 5 bases and J by 4 bases; unmatched bases: 4. The CDR3 nucleotides are TGTGCCAGCAGCGGACAGGGACTTAAAAACATTCAGTACTTC. The encoded protein is CASSGQGLKNIQYF.

In its sample, this clonotype was seen many times. The rearrangement uses TRBV7-2 and TRBJ2-2; tentative D call: TRBD1 (6 bases). Trimming pared 4 bases from V and 6 bases from J, leaving 15 bases between. Germline CDR1 is SGHTA and CDR2 is FQGNSA. The CDR3 is 15 residues long. The CDR3, as DNA: TGTGCCAGCAGCTCGAGGGGGAGTAGCGCCGGGGAGCTGTTTTTT. Its translation: CASSSRGSSAGELFF.

On this clonotype: Sequence at one end of the junction differs from germline and may be a read error. The chain uses TRBV12-3 or TRBV12-4 and TRBJ2-6; tentatively, D is TRBD1 (6 bases). This CDR3 contains 15 residues. The CDR3 DNA reads TGCTCCAGCAGTCTCTACAGGGCTGGGGCCAACGTCCTGACTTTC. It translates to CSSSLYRAGANVLTF.

This clonotype has a count of ten or more. The V gene is TRBV4-3, the J gene TRBJ1-3; D gene uncertain. There are 14 residues in the CDR3. CDR1 and CDR2 from the germline V gene are LGHNA and YSLEER. Trimming stripped 4 bases from V and 0 bases from J, with 7 bases between. In DNA, the CDR3 is TGCGCCAGCAGCCCGGCGAGCTCTGGAAACACCATATATTTT. It translates to CASSPASSGNTIYF.